This T cell receptor (beta chain) was captured by sequencing in a study of T cells in localized non-small cell lung cancer. Study conclusions and caveats: The tumor had only one region sequenced, so heterogeneity remains possible. Out of the top 100 tumor clones, a median roughly 50 were seen in adjacent lung. Exceeding tumor, uninvolved adjacent lung had the highest T cell clonality.

Some clones are missing from TCRdb's copy, which holds only in-frame ones; the method was immunoSEQ multiplex PCR. This table has tens of thousands of clones, roughly 90% appearing once. A remark on this clone: Its antigen is unidentified.

The TCR was taken from a man aged 35-69 years with stage I squamous cell lung carcinoma. Sequences were derived from peripheral blood, sampled before any cancer treatment.

This chain's CDR3 is CASGITDTQYF. The CDR3 nucleotides read TGCGCCAGCGGCATCACAGATACGCAGTATTTT. This chain joins TRBV10-1 and TRBJ2-3; D is unresolved. Germline lookup yields CDR1 WNHNN and CDR2 SYGVQD (reference sequence). Trimming left V 8 bases short and J 2 bases short, with 5 bases between. The CDR3 has 11 residues.